The 27 T cell receptor beta chains given below trace back to one sample, sequenced in a study of vaccination effects on CD4 cells after COVID-19. ViraFEST used viral peptide pools to expand antigen-specific CD4+ T cells before sequencing. Culture proceeded for under twelve days, and CD4+ T cells were then isolated. This table comes from immunoSEQ multiplex PCR, and its TCRdb copy is limited to in-frame clones, with some not included. This sample carries over 50,000 clones, roughly 79% of them seen once, and the ten largest clones take 2% to 2.5%. Their recognized antigens are unknown. This material consisted of CD4+ T cells from PBMCs cultured with HCoV-229E spike peptides, taken before COVID-19 vaccination. The source of these receptors is a human donor who received a COVID-19 vaccine.

The V and J genes are TRBV7-2 and TRBJ2-2, with 9 bases identical to TRBD2. Trimming removed 3 bases from V and 7 bases from J; junction bases left unmatched: 9. The CDR3 consists of 16 residues. The V gene's germline CDR1 is SGHTA and CDR2 FQGNSA. CDR3 nucleotides: TGTGCCAGCAGCTTCCAGGCGGGGGGGCCCTACGGGGAGCTGTTTTTT. This encodes CASSFQAGGPYGELFF.

This clone occurred a few times. The chain is built from TRBV5-1 and TRBJ1-1, with 11 bases lining up with TRBD1. The CDR3 has 16 amino acids. Unmatched junction bases numbered 9, after V lost 2 bases and J lost 6 bases. The germline gives CDR1 SGHRS, CDR2 YFSETQ. CDR3 DNA: TGCGCCAGCAGCTTTAGGACAGGGGGCGGAATCGCTGAAGCTTTCTTT. It codes for CASSFRTGGGIAEAFF. Based on the CDR3 plus reference TRBV5-1 and TRBJ1-1, the full variable domain is KAGVTQTPRYLIKTRGQQVTLSCSPISGHRSVSWYQQTPGQGLQFLFEYFSETQRNKGNFPGRFSGRQFSNSRSEMNVSTLELGDSALYLCASSFRTGGGIAEAFFGQGTRLTVV.

V is TRBV6-4 and J is TRBJ2-2; 8 bases agree with TRBD2. The V gene's germline CDR1 is MRHNA and CDR2 SNTAGT. With 0 bases clipped from V and 2 bases from J, the junction kept 5 bases outside the gene matches. The CDR3 is made up of 17 amino acids. The DNA of the CDR3 is TGTGCCAGCAGTGACTCTATGCGGGGGGACAACACCGGGGAGCTGTTTTTT. Translated: CASSDSMRGDNTGELFF.

This clone was detected only a few times. The rearrangement uses TRBV6-1 and TRBJ1-5, with D hard to call. Trimming removed 1 base at V and 5 bases at J, with 12 bases between. CDR3 length equals 15 residues. CDR1 and CDR2 (germline): MNHNS, SASEGT. The CDR3 loop is CASSEGHGSYQPQHF. The CDR3 DNA is TGTGCCAGCAGTGAAGGACACGGATCATATCAGCCCCAGCATTTT.

This chain joins TRBV18 and TRBJ2-7, with 7 bases lining up with TRBD1. The CDR3 loop spans 14 amino acids. The ends lost 2 bases at V and 6 bases at J; junction bases unmatched: 7. The germline gives CDR1 KGHSH, CDR2 LQKENI. As DNA, the CDR3 is TGTGCCAGCTCACCATCGGATACAGGGGTCGAGCAGTACGTC. Amino acid sequence: CASSPSDTGVEQYV.

The V and J genes are TRBV7-9 and TRBJ2-2; 8 nucleotides match TRBD1. Per the germline V gene, CDR1 is SEHNR and CDR2 is FQNEAQ (reference sequence). The length of the CDR3 is 16 residues. J was trimmed by 3 bases and V by 5 bases; bases with no gene match: 8. For the CDR3, the DNA is TGTGCCAGCAGCCCCATCGAACAGGGGGACACCGGGGAGCTGTTTTTT. Its translation: CASSPIEQGDTGELFF.

The chain employs TRBV24-1 and TRBJ2-1; maybe TRBD2 (7 bases). CDR3 length equals 16 residues. Germline V lookup: CDR1 KGHDR, CDR2 SFDVKD. The V and J ends lost 5 bases and 6 bases respectively, with 19 bases between them. The CDR3 DNA is TGTGCCACCAGTGCTACAGTCGGGGGGCTGCGCAATGAGCAGTTCTTC. Encoded protein: CATSATVGGLRNEQFF.

The chain carries TRBV14 and TRBJ2-3, with TRBD1 matching over 9 bases. Germline V CDR1 and CDR2: SGHDN, FVKESK. The CDR3 consists of 17 residues. Unmatched junction bases numbered 9, after V lost 5 bases and J lost 0 bases. The CDR3 region is CASSKGTGLWSTDTQYF. The CDR3 bases are TGTGCCAGCAGCAAAGGGACAGGGCTTTGGAGCACAGATACGCAGTATTTT.

This clone came up a few times. The chain has TRBV7-3 and TRBJ2-5; 8 bases match TRBD1. Germline CDR1 SGHTA, CDR2 FQGTGA. J lost 5 bases, V lost 5 bases, and 4 bases had no gene match. The length of the CDR3 is 13 residues. CDR3 nucleotides: TGTGCCAGCAGCCAGGGGGCTCAGGAGACCCAGTACTTC. Translation gives CASSQGAQETQYF.

The chain recombines TRBV7-6 with TRBJ2-1; the match to TRBD2 covers 8 bases. V was pared by 1 base and J by 7 bases, with 6 bases of the junction left unmatched. Germline V gene data show CDR1 as SGHVS and CDR2 as FNYEAQ. This CDR3 contains 15 residues. The CDR3 DNA follows: TGTGCCAGCAGCTTAGAAGGTCTAGCGGGTAATGAGCAGTTCTTC. It translates to CASSLEGLAGNEQFF. Together with reference TRBV7-6 and TRBJ2-1, the CDR3 gives the full variable domain: GAGVSQSPRYKVTKRGQDVALRCDPISGHVSLYWYRQALGQGPEFLTYFNYEAQQDKSGLPNDRFSAERPEGSISTLTIQRTEQRDSAMYRCASSLEGLAGNEQFFGPGTRLTVL.

This clone was seen a single time. V gene TRBV6-6 combines with J gene TRBJ1-4; possibly TRBD1 for D (6 bases). V lost 5 bases and J lost 0, with 13 bases in between. Germline assignment: CDR1 MNHNY and CDR2 SVGAGI (reference sequence). This CDR3 is 16 amino acids long. The CDR3 region is CASSPGQTSTNEKLFF. In DNA form, the CDR3 reads TGTGCCAGCAGTCCAGGACAGACCTCAACTAATGAAAAACTGTTTTTT.

V and J are TRBV7-9 and TRBJ1-4; 9 bases fit TRBD1. With 5 bases clipped from V and 8 bases from J, the junction kept 9 bases outside the gene matches. The V gene's germline CDR1 is SEHNR and CDR2 FQNEAQ (reference sequence). The CDR3 totals 15 residues. The CDR3 sequence: CASSLTTGGGEKLFF. DNA of the CDR3: TGTGCCAGCAGCCTCACGACAGGGGGAGGAGAAAAACTGTTTTTT.

The rearrangement links TRBV5-1 to TRBJ2-6; the match to TRBD2 covers 11 bases. Trimming removed 0 bases from V and 2 bases from J; junction bases left unmatched: 4. CDR1 is SGHRS and CDR2 is YFSETQ in the germline V gene. The CDR3 extends over 18 amino acids. The chain's CDR3 is CASSLVAGGHTGANVLTF. The CDR3, as DNA: TGCGCCAGCAGCTTGGTAGCGGGGGGGCACACTGGGGCCAACGTCCTGACTTTC. The full variable domain, with the rest looked up from reference TRBV5-1 and TRBJ2-6, is KAGVTQTPRYLIKTRGQQVTLSCSPISGHRSVSWYQQTPGQGLQFLFEYFSETQRNKGNFPGRFSGRQFSNSRSEMNVSTLELGDSALYLCASSLVAGGHTGANVLTFGAGSRLTVL.

This chain links TRBV10-3 with TRBJ2-7; D not certain. CDR3 length: 12 residues. The V and J ends lost 3 bases and 6 bases respectively, with 9 bases between them. Germline lookup yields CDR1 ENHRY and CDR2 SYGVKD. The CDR3 nucleotides are TGTGCCATCAGTGATCGTGGGTCCGAGCAGTACGTC. Protein sequence: CAISDRGSEQYV.

The V gene is TRBV20-1, the J gene TRBJ2-3; D call uncertain. Germline CDR1 and CDR2: DFQATT and SNEGSKA (reference sequence). Trimming removed 3 bases at V and 2 bases at J, with 12 bases between. The CDR3 contains 14 residues. For the CDR3, the DNA is TGCAGTGCTAGTGTGGCAGCCCACACAGATACGCAGTATTTT. This encodes CSASVAAHTDTQYF.

The chain links TRBV19 to TRBJ2-3; no clear D gene. V dropped 3 bases and J dropped 0 bases, with 4 bases sitting between them. CDR1 is LNHDA, CDR2 SQIVND, per germline (reference sequence). CDR3 length equals 13 residues. The CDR3 reads CASSMTSTDTQYF. DNA of the CDR3: TGTGCCAGTAGTATGACTAGCACAGATACGCAGTATTTT. The variable domain in full, with the rest retrieved from reference TRBV19 and TRBJ2-3, is DGGITQSPKYLFRKEGQNVTLSCEQNLNHDAMYWYRQDPGQGLRLIYYSQIVNDFQKGDIAEGYSVSREKKESFPLTVTSAQKNPTAFYLCASSMTSTDTQYFGPGTRLTVL.

The rearrangement uses TRBV18 and TRBJ2-5, with D perhaps matching TRBD2 (5 bases). Trimming cost V 3 bases and J 4 bases, with 9 bases left between them. The CDR3 is 13 residues long. Germline CDR1 KGHSH, CDR2 LQKENI. The CDR3 DNA follows: TGTGCCAGCTCACCGCGGGTGGGAGAGACCCAGTACTTC. This translates into CASSPRVGETQYF.

This chain uses TRBV5-4 with TRBJ1-1, with D maybe TRBD1 (5 bases). The ends were cut back, 3 bases at V and 5 bases at J, with 11 bases in the middle. This CDR3 has 13 residues. Germline loops: CDR1 SGHNT, CDR2 YYREEE (reference sequence). The DNA for the CDR3 is TGTGCCAGCAGCTCACAGGTGAGGACTGAAGCTTTCTTT. Translation gives CASSSQVRTEAFF.

The chain carries TRBV5-1 and TRBJ1-1; 11 nucleotides match TRBD1. There are 17 residues in the CDR3. Germline V gene lookup returns CDR1 SGHRS and CDR2 YFSETQ. J gave up 0 bases and V 5 bases, and 9 bases lay outside the gene matches. The CDR3 sequence is CASRAGTGGRMNTEAFF. The DNA of the CDR3 is TGCGCCAGCAGGGCCGGGACAGGGGGGAGGATGAACACTGAAGCTTTCTTT.

The rearrangement joins TRBV20-1 to TRBJ2-5; 10 bases fit TRBD2. The CDR3 has 13 amino acids. Germline V gene lookup returns CDR1 DFQATT and CDR2 SNEGSKA (reference sequence). The J segment lost 5 bases and the V segment lost 3 bases, leaving 3 bases of the junction unmatched. The CDR3 sequence: CSASTSGVETQYF. The CDR3 DNA reads TGCAGTGCTAGTACTAGCGGGGTTGAGACCCAGTACTTC.

V gene TRBV19 combines with J gene TRBJ1-2; 7 bases align to TRBD1. From germline, CDR1 is LNHDA and CDR2 SQIVND (reference sequence). CDR3 size: 16 residues. The junction had 12 bases not matched to a gene; V was cut back by 6 bases and J by 2 bases. CDR3 protein: CASSEIHLTGNYGYTF. Here the CDR3 DNA reads TGTGCCAGTAGCGAAATCCACTTGACAGGGAACTATGGCTACACCTTC.

The chain employs TRBV7-2 and TRBJ1-5; D ambiguous. Looked up from germline, CDR1 is SGHTA and CDR2 is FQGNSA. Trimming took 2 bases from V and 6 from J, leaving 8 bases between them. The CDR3 spans 13 residues. The CDR3 region is CASSLKGIQPQHF. The CDR3 bases are TGTGCCAGCAGCTTAAAGGGTATTCAGCCCCAGCATTTT.

The V call is TRBV12-3 or TRBV12-4, the J call TRBJ1-1; D may be TRBD1 (5 bases). V lost 6 bases, J lost 4 bases, and 12 bases lay in between. The length of the CDR3 is 13 residues. In DNA, the CDR3 is TGTGCCAGCAGGCAGGGACTGGGCACTGAAGCTTTCTTT. This gives the protein CASRQGLGTEAFF.

The genes are TRBV2 and TRBJ2-3; TRBD2 agrees at 10 bases. In germline, CDR1 is SNHLY, CDR2 FYNNEI. The CDR3 spans 18 residues. Trimming cost V 3 bases and J 4 bases; bases outside gene matches: 13. CDR3 region: CASSDASGGAGSSDTQYF. The CDR3 DNA is TGTGCCAGCAGTGATGCTAGCGGGGGAGCCGGATCATCAGATACGCAGTATTTT.

The chain has TRBV6-5 and TRBJ2-5; D not resolved. Germline values: CDR1 MNHEY, CDR2 SVGAGI. This CDR3 contains 13 residues. The V end was cut by 2 bases, the J end by 3 bases, with 7 bases between. CDR3 DNA: TGTGCCAGCAGTTACGGACGGAAAGAGACCCAGTACTTC. Translation gives CASSYGRKETQYF.

CDR3 loop: CAISEFAGVLQETQYF. DNA of the CDR3: TGTGCCATCAGTGAGTTTGCGGGGGTCCTCCAAGAGACCCAGTACTTC. This chain uses TRBV10-3 with TRBJ2-5; TRBD2 agrees at 7 bases. CDR3 length equals 16 residues. Germline V gene data show CDR1 as ENHRY and CDR2 as SYGVKD. V lost 1 base, J lost 1 base, and 6 bases stayed unmatched.

The J gene is TRBJ2-3, the V gene TRBV6-6; TRBD2 matches at 16 bases. The CDR3 is 16 amino acids. Germline V gene sequence: CDR1 MNHNY, CDR2 SVGAGI (reference sequence). V dropped 6 bases and J dropped 6; count of bases not matched to a gene: 6. This CDR3 reads CASREGLAGGPDTQYF. The CDR3 DNA is TGTGCCAGCAGGGAGGGACTAGCGGGGGGGCCTGATACGCAGTATTTT.